The rows below give T cell receptor beta chains drawn from one sample of a study of control samples from healthy donors and cancer patients. Here immunoSEQ multiplex PCR was the method, and the copy in TCRdb shows in-frame clones only, minus some. Among about 120,000 clones listed, 89% were seen once. Specimen: blood. The receptor set was obtained from a man between 50 and 59 years old in good health. CDR3s leave out the opening cysteine and the closing phenylalanine or tryptophan. The D gene is left open where the match is weak.

d_gene: .; v_gene: TRBV29-1; j_gene: TRBJ2-7; CDR3aa: SVSPPDGSYEQY
d_gene: TRBD1; v_gene: TRBV19; j_gene: TRBJ1-2; CDR3aa: ASSAGTGGYGYT
d_gene: TRBD2; v_gene: TRBV7-2; j_gene: TRBJ2-7; CDR3aa: ASSFGTSGGYEQY
d_gene: .; v_gene: TRBV29-1; j_gene: TRBJ1-2; CDR3aa: SVPLGPVGDGYT
d_gene: TRBD1; v_gene: TRBV5-6; j_gene: TRBJ1-3; CDR3aa: ASSPGQFENTIY
d_gene: .; v_gene: TRBV2; j_gene: TRBJ2-4; CDR3aa: ASSGQGKRNIQY
d_gene: TRBD2; v_gene: TRBV15; j_gene: TRBJ2-3; CDR3aa: ATSSDLAGGTFTDTQY
d_gene: TRBD2; v_gene: TRBV4-3; j_gene: TRBJ2-1; CDR3aa: ASSQTLGGAGGRIYNEQF
d_gene: TRBD1; v_gene: TRBV10-3; j_gene: TRBJ1-2; CDR3aa: AISNRGGGNYGYT
d_gene: .; v_gene: TRBV6-5; j_gene: TRBJ2-1; CDR3aa: ASRSDYYNEQF
d_gene: .; v_gene: TRBV5-1; j_gene: TRBJ2-5; CDR3aa: ASSFFDSAEETQY
d_gene: .; v_gene: TRBV6-5; j_gene: TRBJ2-7; CDR3aa: ASSSPQREQY
d_gene: .; v_gene: TRBV5-1; j_gene: TRBJ1-2; CDR3aa: ASSLAGWDGYT
d_gene: TRBD1; v_gene: TRBV19; j_gene: TRBJ2-7; CDR3aa: ASSADGQGKVEQY
d_gene: TRBD1; v_gene: TRBV29-1; j_gene: TRBJ1-2; CDR3aa: SAEGQGGRGYT
d_gene: .; v_gene: TRBV7-2; j_gene: TRBJ1-2; CDR3aa: ASSPPIANYGYT
d_gene: TRBD1; v_gene: TRBV6-2/TRBV6-3; j_gene: TRBJ2-1; CDR3aa: ASSTGVGNEQF
d_gene: .; v_gene: TRBV18; j_gene: TRBJ2-7; CDR3aa: ASSQLQATYEQY
d_gene: TRBD1; v_gene: TRBV5-6; j_gene: TRBJ2-7; CDR3aa: ASSLADRWGYEQY
d_gene: TRBD1; v_gene: TRBV29-1; j_gene: TRBJ2-5; CDR3aa: SVSLTGQGGGETQY
d_gene: TRBD2; v_gene: TRBV7-8; j_gene: TRBJ2-3; CDR3aa: ASSLTSGTDTQY
d_gene: TRBD2; v_gene: TRBV30; j_gene: TRBJ2-3; CDR3aa: AWSVKRGGADTQY
d_gene: TRBD1; v_gene: TRBV6-5; j_gene: TRBJ1-2; CDR3aa: ASVRDRGQEDT
d_gene: .; v_gene: TRBV6-1; j_gene: TRBJ2-3; CDR3aa: ASSERTVSTDTQY
d_gene: TRBD1; v_gene: TRBV6-5; j_gene: TRBJ1-1; CDR3aa: ASSRGTGQPEAF
d_gene: .; v_gene: TRBV4-3; j_gene: TRBJ1-1; CDR3aa: ASSPRGGTEAF
d_gene: .; v_gene: TRBV7-2; j_gene: TRBJ2-3; CDR3aa: ASSIRGIRDTDTQY
d_gene: .; v_gene: TRBV29-1; j_gene: TRBJ1-5; CDR3aa: SVYDRNSNQPQH
d_gene: .; v_gene: TRBV30; j_gene: TRBJ2-2; CDR3aa: AWTENTGELF